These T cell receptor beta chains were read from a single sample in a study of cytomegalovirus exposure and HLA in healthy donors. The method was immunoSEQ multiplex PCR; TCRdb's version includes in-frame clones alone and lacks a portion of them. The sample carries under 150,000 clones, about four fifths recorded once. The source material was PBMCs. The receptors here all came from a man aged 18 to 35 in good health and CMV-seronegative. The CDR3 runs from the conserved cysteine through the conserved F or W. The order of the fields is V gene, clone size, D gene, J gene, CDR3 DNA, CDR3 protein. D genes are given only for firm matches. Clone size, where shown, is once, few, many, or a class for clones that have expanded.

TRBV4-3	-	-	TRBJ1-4	TGCGCCAGCAGCCAAGAGGAAGAGGGAGGAAAACTGTTTTTT	CASSQEEEGGKLFF
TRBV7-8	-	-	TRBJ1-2	TGTGCCAGCACCCTAACAAAATTTATAGGGGGAGGCTACACCTTC	CASTLTKFIGGGYTF
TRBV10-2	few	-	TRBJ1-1	TGCGCCAGCAGTGGCAGGAACACTGAAGCTTTCTTT	CASSGRNTEAFF
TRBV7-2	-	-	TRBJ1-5	TGTGCCAGCAGCTTAGGCGGACACATTTATAGCAATCAGCCCCAGCATTTT	CASSLGGHIYSNQPQHF
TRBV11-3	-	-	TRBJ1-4	TGTGCCAGCAGCTTAGATAGGGCAGGGGTGGAAAAACTGTTTTTT	CASSLDRAGVEKLFF
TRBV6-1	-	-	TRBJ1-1	TGTGCCAGCAGTCTAAGGGAGGCCACTGAAGCTTTCTTT	CASSLREATEAFF
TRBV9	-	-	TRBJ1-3	TGTGCCAGCAGCGATCAGGGTACAGGAAACACCATATATTTT	CASSDQGTGNTIYF
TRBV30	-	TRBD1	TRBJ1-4	TGTGCCTGGAGTCGACCGGACAGGGAGGCTGAAAAACTGTTTTTT	CAWSRPDREAEKLFF
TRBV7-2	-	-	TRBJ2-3	TGTGCCAGCAGCACGCGTCAGGGCGGGGGCCCTAGTAGATCCTTGGATTTT	CASSTRQGGGPSRSLDF
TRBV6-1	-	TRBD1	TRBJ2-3	TGTGCCAGCAGTGATATGTTGGACAGGATAACAGATACGCAGTATTTT	CASSDMLDRITDTQYF
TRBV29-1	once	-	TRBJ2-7	TGCAGCGTTGAACAGGGCAGGGTCAGCGAGCAGTACTTC	CSVEQGRVSEQYF
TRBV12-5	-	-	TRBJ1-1	TGTGCTAGTGGTTTGGTACAGGGCAGGGGTTCCGTGGGCACTGAAGCTTTCTTT	CASGLVQGRGSVGTEAFF
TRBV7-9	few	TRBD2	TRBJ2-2	TGTGCCAGCAGCGTCCTTCAGGGAGTCGGGGACTATGGCACCGGGGAGCTGTTTTTT	CASSVLQGVGDYGTGELFF
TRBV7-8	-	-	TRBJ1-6	TGTGCCAGCAGCTTGGCGGGCGAATCACCCCTCCACTTT	CASSLAGESPLHF
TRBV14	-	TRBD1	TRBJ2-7	TGTGCCAGCAGCCGACAGGGGGGACAGAACTCCTACGAGCAGTACTTC	CASSRQGGQNSYEQYF
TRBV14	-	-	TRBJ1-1	TGTGCCAGCAGCCAAGACGGGAGAGAAGCTTTCTTT	CASSQDGREAFF
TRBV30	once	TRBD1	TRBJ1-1	TGTGCCTGGAGTGGGGACAGGGGGAAGAACACTGAAGCTTTCTTT	CAWSGDRGKNTEAFF
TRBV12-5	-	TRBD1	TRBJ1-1	TGTGCTAGTGGATGGACAGGAGTGAACACTGAAGCTTTCTTT	CASGWTGVNTEAFF
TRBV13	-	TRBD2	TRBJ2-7	TGTGCCAGCAGCTTAATACTAGCGGGCGTCGAGCAGTACTTC	CASSLILAGVEQYF
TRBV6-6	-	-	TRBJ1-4	TGTGCCAGCATTAGTTACCGGGGTGAAAAACTGTTTTTT	CASISYRGEKLFF
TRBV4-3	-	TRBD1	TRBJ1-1	TGCGCCAGCAGCCATAACAGGGGGCACCTGAACACTGAAGCTTTCTTT	CASSHNRGHLNTEAFF
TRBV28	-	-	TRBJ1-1	TGTGCCAGCAGTGCCCCCGGGACTGAAGCTTTCTTT	CASSAPGTEAFF
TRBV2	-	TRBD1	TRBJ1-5	TGTGCCAGCAGGACGGGACAGAACAATCAGCCCCAGCATTTT	CASRTGQNNQPQHF